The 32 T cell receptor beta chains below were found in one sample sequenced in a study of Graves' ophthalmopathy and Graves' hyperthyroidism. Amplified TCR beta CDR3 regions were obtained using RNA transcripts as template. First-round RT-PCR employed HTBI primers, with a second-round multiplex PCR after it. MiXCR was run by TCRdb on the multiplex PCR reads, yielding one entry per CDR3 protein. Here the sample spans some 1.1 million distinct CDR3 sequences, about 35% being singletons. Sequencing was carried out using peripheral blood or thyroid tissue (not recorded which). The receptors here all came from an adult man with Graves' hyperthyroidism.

The CDR3 nucleotides read TGTGCCAGCGCCGGGACAAGTATTTACGAGCAGTACTTC. Its translation: CASAGTSIYEQYF. The chain links TRBV18 to TRBJ2-7; weak D call: TRBD1 (6 bases). V was pared by 8 bases and J by 4 bases, with 15 bases between. The CDR3 covers 13 residues. Germline V gene lookup returns CDR1 KGHSH and CDR2 LQKENI.

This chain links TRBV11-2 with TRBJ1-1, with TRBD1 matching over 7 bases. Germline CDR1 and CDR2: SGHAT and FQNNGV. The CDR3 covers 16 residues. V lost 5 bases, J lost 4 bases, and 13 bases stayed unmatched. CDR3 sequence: CASSREPQGPSTEAFF. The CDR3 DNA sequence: TGTGCCAGCAGCCGTGAGCCACAGGGGCCGAGCACTGAAGCTTTCTTT.

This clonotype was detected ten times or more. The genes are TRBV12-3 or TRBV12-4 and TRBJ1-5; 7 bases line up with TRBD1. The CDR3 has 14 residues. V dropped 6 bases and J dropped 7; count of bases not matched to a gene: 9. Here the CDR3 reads CASRWDSSGQPQHF. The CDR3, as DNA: TGTGCCAGCAGATGGGACAGCAGCGGGCAGCCCCAGCATTTT.

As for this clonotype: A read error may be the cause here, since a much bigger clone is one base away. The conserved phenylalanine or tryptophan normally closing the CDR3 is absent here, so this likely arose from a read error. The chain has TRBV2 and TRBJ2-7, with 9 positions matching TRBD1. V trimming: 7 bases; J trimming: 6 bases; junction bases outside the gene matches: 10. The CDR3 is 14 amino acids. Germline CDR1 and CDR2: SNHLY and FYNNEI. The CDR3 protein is CASIEGTGPVEQYL. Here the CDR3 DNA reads TGTGCCAGCATAGAGGGGACAGGGCCGGTCGAGCAGTACCTC.

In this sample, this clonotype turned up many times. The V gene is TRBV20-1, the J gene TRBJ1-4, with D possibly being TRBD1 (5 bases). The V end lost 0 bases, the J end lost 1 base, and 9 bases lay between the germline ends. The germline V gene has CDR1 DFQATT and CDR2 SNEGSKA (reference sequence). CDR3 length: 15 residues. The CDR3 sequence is CSARDLGGTNEKLFF. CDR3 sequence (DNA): TGCAGTGCTAGAGATCTGGGGGGAACTAATGAAAAACTGTTTTTT.

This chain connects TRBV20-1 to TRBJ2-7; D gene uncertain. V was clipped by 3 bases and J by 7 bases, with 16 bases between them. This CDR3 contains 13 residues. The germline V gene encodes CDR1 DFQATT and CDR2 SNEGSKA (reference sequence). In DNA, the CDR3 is TGCAGTGCTAGTTGGGTCCCCCGTTCGGAGCAGTACTTC. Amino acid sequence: CSASWVPRSEQYF.

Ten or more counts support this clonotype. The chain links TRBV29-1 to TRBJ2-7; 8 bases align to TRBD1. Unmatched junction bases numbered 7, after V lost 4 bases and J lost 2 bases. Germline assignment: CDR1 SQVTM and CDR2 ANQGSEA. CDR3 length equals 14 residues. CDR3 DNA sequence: TGCAGCGTTGTGGGGGACAGGAAGACCTACGAGCAGTACTTC. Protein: CSVVGDRKTYEQYF.

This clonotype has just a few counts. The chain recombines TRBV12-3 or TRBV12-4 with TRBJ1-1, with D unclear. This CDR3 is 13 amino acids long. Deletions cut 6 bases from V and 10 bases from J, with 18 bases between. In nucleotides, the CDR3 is TGTGCCAGCAGCCCACCGGGCACAAAGCCAGCTTTCTTT. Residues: CASSPPGTKPAFF.

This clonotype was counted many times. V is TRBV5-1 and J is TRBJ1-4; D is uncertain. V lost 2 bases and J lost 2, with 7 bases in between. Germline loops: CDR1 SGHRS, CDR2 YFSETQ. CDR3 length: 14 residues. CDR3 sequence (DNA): TGCGCCAGCAGCTTTTCAACGACTAATGAAAAACTGTTTTTT. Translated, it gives CASSFSTTNEKLFF.

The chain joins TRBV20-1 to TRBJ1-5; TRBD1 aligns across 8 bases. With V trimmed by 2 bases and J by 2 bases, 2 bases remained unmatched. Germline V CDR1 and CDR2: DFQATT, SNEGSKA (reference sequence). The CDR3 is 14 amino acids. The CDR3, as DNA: TGCAGTGCTAGAAAGACAGGGGGCAATCAGCCCCAGCATTTT. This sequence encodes CSARKTGGNQPQHF.

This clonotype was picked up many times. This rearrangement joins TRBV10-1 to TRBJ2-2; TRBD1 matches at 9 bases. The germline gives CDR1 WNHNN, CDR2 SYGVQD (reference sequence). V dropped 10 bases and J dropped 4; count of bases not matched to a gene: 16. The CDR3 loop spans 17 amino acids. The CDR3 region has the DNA TGCGCCAACCCGACAGGGGGGGATGTTCGTGGCACCGGGGAGCTGTTTTTT. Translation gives CANPTGGDVRGTGELFF.

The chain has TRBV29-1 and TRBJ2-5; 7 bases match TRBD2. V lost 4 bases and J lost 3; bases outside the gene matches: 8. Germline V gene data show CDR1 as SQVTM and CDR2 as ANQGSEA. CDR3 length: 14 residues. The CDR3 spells CSVAGESGEETQYF. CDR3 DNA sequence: TGCAGCGTTGCGGGGGAAAGCGGGGAAGAGACCCAGTACTTC. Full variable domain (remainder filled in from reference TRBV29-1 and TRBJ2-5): SAVISQKPSRDICQRGTSLTIQCQVDSQVTMMFWYRQQPGQSLTLIATANQGSEATYESGFVIDKFPISRPNLTFSTLTVSNMSPEDSSIYLCSVAGESGEETQYFGPGTRLLVL.

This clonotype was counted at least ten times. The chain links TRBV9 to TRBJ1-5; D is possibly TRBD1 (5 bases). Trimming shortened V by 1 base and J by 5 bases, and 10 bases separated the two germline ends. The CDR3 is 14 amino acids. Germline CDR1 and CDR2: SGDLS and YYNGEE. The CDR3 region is CASSVSGDDQPQHF. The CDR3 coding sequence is TGTGCCAGCAGCGTAAGCGGGGACGATCAGCCCCAGCATTTT. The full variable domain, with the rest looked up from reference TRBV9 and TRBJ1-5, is DSGVTQTPKHLITATGQRVTLRCSPRSGDLSVYWYQQSLDQGLQFLIQYYNGEERAKGNILERFSAQQFPDLHSELNLSSLELGDSALYFCASSVSGDDQPQHFGDGTRLSIL.

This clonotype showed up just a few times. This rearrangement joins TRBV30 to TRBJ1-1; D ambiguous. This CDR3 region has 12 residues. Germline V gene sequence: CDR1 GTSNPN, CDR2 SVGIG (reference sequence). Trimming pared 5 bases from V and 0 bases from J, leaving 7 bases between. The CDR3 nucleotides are TGTGCCTGGCTCGACTTGAACACTGAAGCTTTCTTT. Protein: CAWLDLNTEAFF.

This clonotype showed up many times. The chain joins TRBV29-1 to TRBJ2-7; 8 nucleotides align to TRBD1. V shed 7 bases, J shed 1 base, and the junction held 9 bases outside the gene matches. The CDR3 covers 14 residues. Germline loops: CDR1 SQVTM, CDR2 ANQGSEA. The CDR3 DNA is TGCAGCGCCGCGTCAACAGGGGGTTCCTACGAGCAGTACTTC. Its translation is CSAASTGGSYEQYF.

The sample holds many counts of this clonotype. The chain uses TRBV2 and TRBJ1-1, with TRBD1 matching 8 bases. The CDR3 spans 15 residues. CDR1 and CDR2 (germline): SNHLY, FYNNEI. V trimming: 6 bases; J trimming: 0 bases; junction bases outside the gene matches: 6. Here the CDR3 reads CASRSTGGLNTEAFF. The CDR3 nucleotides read TGTGCCAGCAGAAGTACAGGGGGGTTGAACACTGAAGCTTTCTTT.

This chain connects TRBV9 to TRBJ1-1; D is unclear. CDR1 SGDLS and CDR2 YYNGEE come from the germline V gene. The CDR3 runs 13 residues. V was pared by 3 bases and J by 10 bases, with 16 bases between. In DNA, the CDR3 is TGTGCCAGCAGCGACGGGGAAGGTCGTCGAGCTTTCTTT. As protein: CASSDGEGRRAFF.

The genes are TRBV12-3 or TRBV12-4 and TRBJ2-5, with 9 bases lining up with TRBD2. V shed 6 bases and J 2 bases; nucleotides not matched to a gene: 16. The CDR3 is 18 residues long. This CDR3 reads CASSPTRLAEGGQETQYF. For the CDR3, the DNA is TGTGCCAGCAGCCCTACCCGACTAGCGGAGGGCGGTCAAGAGACCCAGTACTTC.

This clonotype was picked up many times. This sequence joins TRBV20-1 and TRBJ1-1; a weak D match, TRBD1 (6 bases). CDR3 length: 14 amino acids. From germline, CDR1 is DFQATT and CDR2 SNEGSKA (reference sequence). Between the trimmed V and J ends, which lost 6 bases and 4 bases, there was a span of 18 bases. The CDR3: CSALSPGVRTEAFF. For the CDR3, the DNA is TGCAGTGCCCTCTCCCCAGGGGTGCGCACTGAAGCTTTCTTT.

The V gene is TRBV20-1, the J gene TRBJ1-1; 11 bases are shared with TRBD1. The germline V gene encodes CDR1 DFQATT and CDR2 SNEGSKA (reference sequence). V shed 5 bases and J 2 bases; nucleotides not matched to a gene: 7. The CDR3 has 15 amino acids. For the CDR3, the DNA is TGCAGTGCTCGGGGACAGGGGGAATACAACACTGAAGCTTTCTTT. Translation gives CSARGQGEYNTEAFF.

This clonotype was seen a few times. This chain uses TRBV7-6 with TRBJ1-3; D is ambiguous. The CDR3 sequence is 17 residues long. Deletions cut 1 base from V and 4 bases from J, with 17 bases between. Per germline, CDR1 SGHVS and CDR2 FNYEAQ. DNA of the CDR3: TGTGCCAGCAGCTTAGACATCACTCGACCTGGGGGAAACACCATATATTTT. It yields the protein CASSLDITRPGGNTIYF. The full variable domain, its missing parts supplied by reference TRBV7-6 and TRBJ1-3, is GAGVSQSPRYKVTKRGQDVALRCDPISGHVSLYWYRQALGQGPEFLTYFNYEAQQDKSGLPNDRFSAERPEGSISTLTIQRTEQRDSAMYRCASSLDITRPGGNTIYFGEGSWLTVV.

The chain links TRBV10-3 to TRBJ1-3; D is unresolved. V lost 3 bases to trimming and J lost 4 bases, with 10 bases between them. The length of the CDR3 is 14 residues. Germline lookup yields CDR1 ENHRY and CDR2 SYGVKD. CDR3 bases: TGTGCCATCAGTGAACAACGAGGGGGAAACACCATATATTTT. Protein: CAISEQRGGNTIYF.

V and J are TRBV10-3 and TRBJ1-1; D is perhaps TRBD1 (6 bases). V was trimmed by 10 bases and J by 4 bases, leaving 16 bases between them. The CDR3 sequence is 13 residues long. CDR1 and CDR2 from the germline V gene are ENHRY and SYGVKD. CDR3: CASRNRESTEAFF. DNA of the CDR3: TGTGCCAGCAGAAACAGGGAGAGCACTGAAGCTTTCTTT.

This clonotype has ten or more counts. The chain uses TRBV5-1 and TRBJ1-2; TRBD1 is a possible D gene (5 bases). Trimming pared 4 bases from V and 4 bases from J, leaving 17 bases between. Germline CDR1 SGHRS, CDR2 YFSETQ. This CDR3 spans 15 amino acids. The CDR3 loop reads CASSLLRQGTYGYTF. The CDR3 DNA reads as TGCGCCAGCAGCCTTCTCCGGCAGGGCACCTATGGCTACACCTTC.

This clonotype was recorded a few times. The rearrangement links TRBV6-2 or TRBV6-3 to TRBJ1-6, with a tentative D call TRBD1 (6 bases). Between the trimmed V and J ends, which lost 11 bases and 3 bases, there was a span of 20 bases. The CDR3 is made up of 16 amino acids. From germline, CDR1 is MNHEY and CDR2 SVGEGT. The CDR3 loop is CAARGTGTRYNSPLHF. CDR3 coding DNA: TGTGCCGCACGTGGAACAGGGACCCGCTATAATTCACCCCTCCACTTT.

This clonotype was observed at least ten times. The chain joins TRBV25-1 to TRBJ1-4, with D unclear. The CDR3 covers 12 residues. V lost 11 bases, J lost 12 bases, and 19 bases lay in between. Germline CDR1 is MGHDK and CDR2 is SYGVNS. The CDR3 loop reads CAVQPRTGELFF. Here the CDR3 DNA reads TGTGCCGTCCAGCCTCGAACGGGAGAACTGTTTTTT.

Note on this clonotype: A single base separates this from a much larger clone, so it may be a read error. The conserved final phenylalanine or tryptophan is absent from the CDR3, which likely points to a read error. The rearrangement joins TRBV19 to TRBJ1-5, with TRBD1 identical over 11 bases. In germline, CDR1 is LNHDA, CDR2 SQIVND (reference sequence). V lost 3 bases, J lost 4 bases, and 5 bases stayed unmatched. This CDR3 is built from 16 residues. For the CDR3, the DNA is TGTGCCAGTAGTATTCGTGGGACAGGGGGAAATCAGCCCCAGCATTCT. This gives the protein CASSIRGTGGNQPQHS.

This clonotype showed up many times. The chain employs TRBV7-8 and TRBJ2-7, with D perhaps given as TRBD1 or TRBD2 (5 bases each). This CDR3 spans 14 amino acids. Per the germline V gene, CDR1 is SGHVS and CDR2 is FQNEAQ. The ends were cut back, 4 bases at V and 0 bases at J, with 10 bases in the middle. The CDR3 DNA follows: TGTGCCAGCAGCTGGGGACCAACCTCCTACGAGCAGTACTTC. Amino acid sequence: CASSWGPTSYEQYF.

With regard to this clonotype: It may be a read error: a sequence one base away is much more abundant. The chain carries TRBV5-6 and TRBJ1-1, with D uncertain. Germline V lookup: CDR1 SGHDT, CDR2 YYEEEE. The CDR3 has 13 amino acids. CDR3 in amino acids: CAISIPWATEAFF. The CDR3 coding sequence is TGTGCCATCAGCATACCCTGGGCCACTGAAGCTTTCTTT.

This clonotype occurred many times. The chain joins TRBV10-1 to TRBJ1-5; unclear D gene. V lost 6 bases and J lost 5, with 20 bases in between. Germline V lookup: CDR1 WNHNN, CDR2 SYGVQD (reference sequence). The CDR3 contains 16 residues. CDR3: CASRPGQKDSDQPQHF. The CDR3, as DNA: TGCGCCAGCAGACCGGGCCAAAAGGATTCGGATCAGCCCCAGCATTTT.

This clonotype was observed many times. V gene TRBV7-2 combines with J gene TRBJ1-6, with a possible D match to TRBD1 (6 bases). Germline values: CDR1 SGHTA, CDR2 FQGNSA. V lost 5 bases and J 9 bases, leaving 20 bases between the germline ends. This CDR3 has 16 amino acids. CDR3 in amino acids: CASSPIGTLGGSPLHF. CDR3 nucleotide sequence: TGTGCCAGCAGCCCGATCGGGACACTGGGTGGTTCACCCCTCCACTTT.

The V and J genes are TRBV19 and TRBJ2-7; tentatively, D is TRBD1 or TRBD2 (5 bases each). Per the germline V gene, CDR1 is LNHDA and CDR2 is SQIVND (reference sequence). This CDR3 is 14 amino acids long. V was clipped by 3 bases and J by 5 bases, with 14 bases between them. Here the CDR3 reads CASSIGFGGNEQYF. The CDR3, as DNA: TGTGCCAGTAGTATCGGGTTTGGGGGAAACGAGCAGTACTTC.